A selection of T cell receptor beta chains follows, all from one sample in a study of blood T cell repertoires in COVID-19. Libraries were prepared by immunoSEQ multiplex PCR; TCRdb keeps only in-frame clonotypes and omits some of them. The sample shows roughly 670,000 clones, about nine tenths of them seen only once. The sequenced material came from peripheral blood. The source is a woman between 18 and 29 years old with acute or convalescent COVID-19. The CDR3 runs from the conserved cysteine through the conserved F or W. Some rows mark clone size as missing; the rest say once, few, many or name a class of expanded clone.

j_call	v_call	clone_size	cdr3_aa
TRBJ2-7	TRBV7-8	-	CASSLYSSLPYEQYF
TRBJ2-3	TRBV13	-	CASSLGAGGSTDTQYF
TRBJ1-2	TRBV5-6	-	CASSPPGQGNYGYTF
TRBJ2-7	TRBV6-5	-	CASSRDRDSYEQYF
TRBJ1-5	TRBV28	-	CASSLIRVDQPQHF
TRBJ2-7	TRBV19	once	CASSAAGGLGSYEQYF
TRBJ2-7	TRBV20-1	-	CSAGGNLEQYF
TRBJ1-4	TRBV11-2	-	CASSQARGLVATNEKLFF
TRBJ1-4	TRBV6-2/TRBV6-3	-	CASSYGAGNNEKLFF
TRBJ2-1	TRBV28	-	CASREETSYNEQFF
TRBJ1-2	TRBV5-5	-	CASSPQGNYGYTF
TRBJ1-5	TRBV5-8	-	CASSLGSRGNQPQHF
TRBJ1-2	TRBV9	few	CASSIDRDSPNYGYTF
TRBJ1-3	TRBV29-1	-	CSVEDQDYSGNTIYF
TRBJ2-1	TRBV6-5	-	CASSYSPSGGKGEQFF
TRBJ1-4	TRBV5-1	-	CASSQQGLGREKLFF
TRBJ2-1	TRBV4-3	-	CASSQELTGYNEQFF
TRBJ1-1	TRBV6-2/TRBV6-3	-	CASSYSRTGLNTEAFF
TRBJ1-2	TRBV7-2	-	CASSLADRSDYTF
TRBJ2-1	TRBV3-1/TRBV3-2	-	CASSQEERAYNEQFF
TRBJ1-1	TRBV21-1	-	CASSKEPGGPEAFF
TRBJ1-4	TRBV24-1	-	CATSDSTGGEKLFF
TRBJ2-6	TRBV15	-	CATSNGVISGANVLTF
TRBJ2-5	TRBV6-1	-	CASSERVLEGPKTQYF
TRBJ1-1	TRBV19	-	CASSVRDREDTEAFF
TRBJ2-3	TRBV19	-	CASNDLVGPMTSGGAEDTQYF
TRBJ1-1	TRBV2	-	CASRPDSLTEAFF
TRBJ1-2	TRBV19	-	CASSAEPGGYGYTF